A selection of T cell receptor beta chains follows, all from one sample in a study of tumor and adjacent non-tumor tissue in lung cancer. TCRdb analysed the multiplex PCR reads with MiXCR anew, one entry per CDR3 protein. This sample yields 90,000 to 100,000 distinct CDR3 sequences, of which 75% to 85% are seen a single time; less than 40% belongs to the top ten. The sequencing input was distant non-tumor lung tissue. These receptors were taken from a man aged 55 to 70 with small cell lung cancer. Each CDR3 is given with its conserved first and last residue. Fields, in order: J gene, D gene, clone size, V gene, CDR3 DNA, CDR3 protein. D genes are given only for firm matches. Clone size is not always given. Where it is, it says once, few, many or a class for expanded clones.

j_call: TRBJ2-1
d_call: TRBD2
clone_size: NA
v_call: TRBV6-1
cdr3_nt: TGTGCCAGCAATGGGAGCGGGGGGGTATACAATGAGCAGTTCTTC
cdr3_aa: CASNGSGGVYNEQFF

j_call: TRBJ1-1
d_call: NA
clone_size: NA
v_call: TRBV11-1
cdr3_nt: TGTGCAAGCAGCTCGGATGGAAACACTGAAGCTTTCTTT
cdr3_aa: CASSSDGNTEAFF

j_call: TRBJ2-3
d_call: TRBD2
clone_size: NA
v_call: TRBV6-6
cdr3_nt: TGTACCAGCAGACAGGGACTAGCGACTAGCACAGATACGCAGTATTTT
cdr3_aa: CTSRQGLATSTDTQYF

j_call: TRBJ2-1
d_call: NA
clone_size: NA
v_call: TRBV12-3/TRBV12-4
cdr3_nt: TGTGTCAGCAGTTTAGCCTCAGCTATAGGAGTTGAGCAGTCCTTC
cdr3_aa: CVSSLASAIGVEQSF

j_call: TRBJ2-1
d_call: NA
clone_size: NA
v_call: TRBV11-3
cdr3_nt: TGTGCCGGCAGCTCCCGCGGGATAGACAATGAGCAGCTCTTC
cdr3_aa: CAGSSRGIDNEQLF

j_call: TRBJ2-1
d_call: NA
clone_size: NA
v_call: TRBV5-6
cdr3_nt: TGTACCAGCAGCTTGGTAAAGGGGTCTGGGAATAGATACAATGAGCAGTTCTTC
cdr3_aa: CTSSLVKGSGNRYNEQFF

j_call: TRBJ2-2
d_call: NA
clone_size: medium-sized
v_call: TRBV6-5
cdr3_nt: TGTGCCAGCAGTTATAATGCTAGGTTGTCGGGGCGAACCGGGGAGCTGTTTTTT
cdr3_aa: CASSYNARLSGRTGELFF

j_call: TRBJ2-3
d_call: TRBD2
clone_size: NA
v_call: TRBV6-2/TRBV6-3
cdr3_nt: TGTGCCAGTAGTTACTCTATGCGCGGGAGAGCCGAAGATACGCACTATTTT
cdr3_aa: CASSYSMRGRAEDTHYF

j_call: TRBJ2-5
d_call: NA
clone_size: NA
v_call: TRBV6-1
cdr3_nt: TGTACCAGCAGTGGATTGCGGGAATGGGAGACCCAGTACTTC
cdr3_aa: CTSSGLREWETQYF

j_call: TRBJ2-1
d_call: NA
clone_size: NA
v_call: TRBV6-1
cdr3_nt: TGTGTCGGCATCTTTAGCAGGAGTAGGAATGAGCAGTTCTTC
cdr3_aa: CVGIFSRSRNEQFF

j_call: TRBJ1-1
d_call: TRBD1
clone_size: NA
v_call: TRBV5-6
cdr3_nt: TGTGCCAGCAGCTTGGCCTCAGGGACAGCGAACATTGAAGCTTCCTTT
cdr3_aa: CASSLASGTANIEASF

j_call: TRBJ2-3
d_call: NA
clone_size: many
v_call: TRBV29-1
cdr3_nt: TGCAGCGTTGAGATTTCCACAGATACGCAGTATTTT
cdr3_aa: CSVEISTDTQYF

j_call: TRBJ2-1
d_call: NA
clone_size: few
v_call: TRBV11-2
cdr3_nt: TGTGCCAGCAGCTTCCAGACCCTCGTGGAGCAGTTGTTC
cdr3_aa: CASSFQTLVEQLF

j_call: TRBJ2-1
d_call: TRBD2
clone_size: many
v_call: TRBV12-3/TRBV12-4
cdr3_nt: TGTGCCAGCAGTAGGTCTAGCGGGAGTCCCTACAATGAGCAGTTCTTC
cdr3_aa: CASSRSSGSPYNEQFF

j_call: TRBJ1-1
d_call: NA
clone_size: NA
v_call: TRBV5-6
cdr3_nt: TGTGGCAGCAGTTTGGCCTCCTGGACAGCGAACACTGAAGCTTTCTTT
cdr3_aa: CGSSLASWTANTEAFF

j_call: TRBJ2-1
d_call: NA
clone_size: NA
v_call: TRBV4-1
cdr3_nt: TGCGCCAGCAGCCAAGGGGGATCCCGAGCTGGAGTTAGGTCCTACAATGTGCAGTTCTTC
cdr3_aa: CASSQGGSRAGVRSYNVQFF

j_call: TRBJ1-4
d_call: NA
clone_size: NA
v_call: TRBV12-3/TRBV12-4
cdr3_nt: TGTGTCAGCAGACGACAGGTCTACGGAGAAAAACTGTTTTTT
cdr3_aa: CVSRRQVYGEKLFF

j_call: TRBJ2-5
d_call: NA
clone_size: NA
v_call: TRBV11-2
cdr3_nt: TGTGCGAGCAGCCTGGGCTGGCAAGAAAACCAGTACTTC
cdr3_aa: CASSLGWQENQYF

j_call: TRBJ2-3
d_call: TRBD1
clone_size: many
v_call: TRBV10-1
cdr3_nt: TGCGCCACCGGGGACAGGGGAGAGAGAGATACGCAGTATTTT
cdr3_aa: CATGDRGERDTQYF

j_call: TRBJ2-6
d_call: NA
clone_size: NA
v_call: TRBV12-3/TRBV12-4
cdr3_nt: TGTGCCAGCGTAAGGACTGGGGTCAACGTCATGACTTTC
cdr3_aa: CASVRTGVNVMTF

j_call: TRBJ2-1
d_call: TRBD2
clone_size: NA
v_call: TRBV4-2
cdr3_nt: TGTGCCGGCAGCCCGACTAGCGGGAGGGCCGTAAGAGTAGATGAGCATTTCTTC
cdr3_aa: CAGSPTSGRAVRVDEHFF

j_call: TRBJ2-5
d_call: TRBD2
clone_size: NA
v_call: TRBV6-1
cdr3_nt: TGCGCCAGCAGCGCGGGAGTGGTCGGAACAGAGACCCAGTACTTC
cdr3_aa: CASSAGVVGTETQYF

j_call: TRBJ2-7
d_call: NA
clone_size: NA
v_call: TRBV4-2
cdr3_nt: TGTGCCAGCCGCCAAGAGAGGGACATCTCCTACGTGCAGTACTTC
cdr3_aa: CASRQERDISYVQYF

j_call: TRBJ2-1
d_call: TRBD2
clone_size: NA
v_call: TRBV14
cdr3_nt: TGTGCCAGCAGCCAAGATCCTGGGAGGGCCCTTAATGAGCAGTTCTTC
cdr3_aa: CASSQDPGRALNEQFF

j_call: TRBJ1-5
d_call: NA
clone_size: NA
v_call: TRBV5-6
cdr3_nt: TGTGCCAGCAGCTTGGGGGACGGGGATCAGCCCCAACATTTT
cdr3_aa: CASSLGDGDQPQHF

j_call: TRBJ2-7
d_call: NA
clone_size: NA
v_call: TRBV4-1
cdr3_nt: TGCCCCAGGAGCCAAGCCATGAGGGGGACGGACTCCTACGAGCAGTACTTC
cdr3_aa: CPRSQAMRGTDSYEQYF

j_call: TRBJ2-5
d_call: NA
clone_size: NA
v_call: TRBV12-3/TRBV12-4
cdr3_nt: TGTGCCAGCAGTACCCATTCTCAAGAGAACCAGTACTTC
cdr3_aa: CASSTHSQENQYF

j_call: TRBJ2-3
d_call: NA
clone_size: NA
v_call: TRBV12-3/TRBV12-4
cdr3_nt: TGTTCCAGCAGTTTGGTAAGGGCGTCTGATACGCAATATTTT
cdr3_aa: CSSSLVRASDTQYF

j_call: TRBJ2-7
d_call: NA
clone_size: NA
v_call: TRBV4-2
cdr3_nt: TGTGCCAGCAGCCAAGACTCGGAGCTCTACGAGCGGTACTTC
cdr3_aa: CASSQDSELYERYF

j_call: TRBJ1-2
d_call: NA
clone_size: many
v_call: TRBV12-3/TRBV12-4
cdr3_nt: TGTGCCAGCAGTTTAGCGCGGGTCAGGGGTATCTATGGCTACACCTTC
cdr3_aa: CASSLARVRGIYGYTF